The sequence of this T cell receptor beta chain was determined in a study of T-cell memory formation after mild COVID-19. The overall study: TCR clusters were mostly donor specific. Study-wide findings and caveats: The study found contracting CD4+ clones mainly in CM and EM and contracting CD8+ clones in EMRA.

In its sample, this clonotype was seen a few times. No antigen is known for it. A read error may account for a junction end that differs from germline. Germline CDR1 is LNHNV and CDR2 is YYDKDF (reference sequence). This CDR3 contains 17 residues. From 5'RACE with constant-segment primers came TCR alpha and TCR beta cDNA libraries that carried sample barcodes and UMIs. Via MiXCR, TCRdb re-called the 5' RACE reads, giving one row per CDR3 protein. This table holds fewer than 150,000 distinct CDR3 sequences, roughly 20% found once. V and J are TRBV15 and TRBJ2-6; D remains ambiguous. The receptor's source is a man between 18 and 29 years old who had mild COVID-19 (a few samples of this study predate the infection). Cell type and time point are not known. The source material was PBMCs or a T cell subset sorted from them (not recorded which). CDR3 loop: CATSRVVSLPGANVLTF. The CDR3 nucleotides are TGTGCCACCAGCAGAGTAGTGAGTCTACCTGGAGCCAACGTCCTGACTTTC.